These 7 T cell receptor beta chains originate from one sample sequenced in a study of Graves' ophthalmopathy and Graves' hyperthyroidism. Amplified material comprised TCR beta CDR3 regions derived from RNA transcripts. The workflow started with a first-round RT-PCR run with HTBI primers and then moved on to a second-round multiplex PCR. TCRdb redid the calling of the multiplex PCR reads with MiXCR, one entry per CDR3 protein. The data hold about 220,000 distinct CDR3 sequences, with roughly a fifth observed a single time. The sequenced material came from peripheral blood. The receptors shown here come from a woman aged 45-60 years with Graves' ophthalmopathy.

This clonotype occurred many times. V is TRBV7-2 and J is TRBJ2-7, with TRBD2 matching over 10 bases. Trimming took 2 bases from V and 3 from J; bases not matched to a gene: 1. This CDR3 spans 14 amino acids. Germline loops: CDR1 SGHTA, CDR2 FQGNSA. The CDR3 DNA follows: TGTGCCAGCAGCTTACGACTAGCGGGCTACGAGCAGTACTTC. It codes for CASSLRLAGYEQYF.

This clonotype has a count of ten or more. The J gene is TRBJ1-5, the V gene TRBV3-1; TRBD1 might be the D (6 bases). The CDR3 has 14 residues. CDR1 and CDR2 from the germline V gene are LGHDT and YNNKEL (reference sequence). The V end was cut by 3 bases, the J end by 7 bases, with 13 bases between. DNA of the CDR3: TGTGCCAGCAGCCAGGGCCACCAGGGGCAGCCCCAGCATTTT. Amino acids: CASSQGHQGQPQHF.

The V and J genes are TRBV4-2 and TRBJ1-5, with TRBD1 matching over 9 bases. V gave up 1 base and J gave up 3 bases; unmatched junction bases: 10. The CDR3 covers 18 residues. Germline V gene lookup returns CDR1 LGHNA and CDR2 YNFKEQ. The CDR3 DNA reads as TGTGCCAGCAGCCAAGGGGTGGGCGGACAGGGGTTCAATCAGCCCCAGCATTTT. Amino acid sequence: CASSQGVGGQGFNQPQHF.

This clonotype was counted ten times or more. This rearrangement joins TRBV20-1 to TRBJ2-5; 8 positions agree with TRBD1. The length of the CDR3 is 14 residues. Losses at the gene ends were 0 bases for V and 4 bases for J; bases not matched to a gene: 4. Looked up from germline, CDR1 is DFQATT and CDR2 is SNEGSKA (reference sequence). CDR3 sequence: CSARENRGLETQYF. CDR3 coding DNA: TGCAGTGCTAGAGAAAACAGGGGGTTAGAGACCCAGTACTTC.

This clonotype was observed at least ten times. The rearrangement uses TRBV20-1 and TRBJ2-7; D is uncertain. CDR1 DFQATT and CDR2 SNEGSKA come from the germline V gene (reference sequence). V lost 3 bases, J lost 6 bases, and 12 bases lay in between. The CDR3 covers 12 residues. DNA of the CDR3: TGCAGTGCTAGGCTGGCGCCGGGCGAGCAGTACTTC. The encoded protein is CSARLAPGEQYF.

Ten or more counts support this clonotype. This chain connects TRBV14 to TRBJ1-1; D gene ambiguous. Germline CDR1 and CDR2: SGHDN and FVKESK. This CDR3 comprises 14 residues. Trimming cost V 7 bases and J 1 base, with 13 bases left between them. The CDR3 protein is CASKRVVSNTEAFF. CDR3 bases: TGTGCCAGCAAGAGGGTGGTATCGAACACTGAAGCTTTCTTT.

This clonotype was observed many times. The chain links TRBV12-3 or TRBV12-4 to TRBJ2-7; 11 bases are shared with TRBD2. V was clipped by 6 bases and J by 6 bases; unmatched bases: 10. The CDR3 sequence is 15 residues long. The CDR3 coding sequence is TGTGCCAGCAGCCTAATAGCGGGAGGGCCAGGCGAGCAGTACTTC. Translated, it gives CASSLIAGGPGEQYF.